These T cell receptor beta chains were read from a single sample in a study of memory CD4+ T cells and cytomegalovirus serostatus. Profiling relied on immunoSEQ multiplex PCR, and the TCRdb table lists in-frame clones only, not all of them. The top ten hold 3.6% of the sample, which has about 100,000 clones, about four fifths seen once. Material: memory CD4+ T cells from blood. The receptors shown here come from an adult in good health and CMV-seropositive. Both conserved end residues are part of each CDR3. Each record gives: CDR3 DNA, CDR3 protein, clone size, V gene, J gene, D gene. D genes are given only for firm matches. Size is omitted from some rows. Given values are once, few, many or a class for expanded clones.

CDR3 DNA: TGTGCCAGCAGTGATACAGTCATGAACACTGAAGCTTTCTTT
CDR3 protein: CASSDTVMNTEAFF
clone size: few
V gene: TRBV6-1
J gene: TRBJ1-1
D gene: NA

CDR3 DNA: TGTGCCAGTAGTATGATGCAGGGGGCTGGCACAGATACGCAGTATTTT
CDR3 protein: CASSMMQGAGTDTQYF
clone size: NA
V gene: TRBV19
J gene: TRBJ2-3
D gene: TRBD1

CDR3 DNA: TGTGCCAGCAGTCCACAGGGACCCGAGGGCTACACCTTC
CDR3 protein: CASSPQGPEGYTF
clone size: NA
V gene: TRBV28
J gene: TRBJ1-2
D gene: NA

CDR3 DNA: TGTGCCAGCAGATATCGGCAGACCGGAGAGACCCAGTACTTC
CDR3 protein: CASRYRQTGETQYF
clone size: NA
V gene: TRBV28
J gene: TRBJ2-5
D gene: NA

CDR3 DNA: TGTGCCATCAGGTGGGACGAGTACAATGAGCAGTTCTTC
CDR3 protein: CAIRWDEYNEQFF
clone size: NA
V gene: TRBV10-3
J gene: TRBJ2-1
D gene: NA

CDR3 DNA: TGTGCCAGCAGCCAAGCGGACTCCGTTCAGCAGTACTTC
CDR3 protein: CASSQADSVQQYF
clone size: NA
V gene: TRBV14
J gene: TRBJ2-7
D gene: NA

CDR3 DNA: TGTGCCAGCAGCCTCGCGGGAGGCAATCAGCCCCAGCATTTT
CDR3 protein: CASSLAGGNQPQHF
clone size: NA
V gene: TRBV5-8
J gene: TRBJ1-5
D gene: NA

CDR3 DNA: TGTGCCAGCAGTTTTTCGCCTAGCCTTGGCACAGATACGCAGTATTTT
CDR3 protein: CASSFSPSLGTDTQYF
clone size: once
V gene: TRBV27
J gene: TRBJ2-3
D gene: NA

CDR3 DNA: TGTGCCAGCAGTTGGGACAGGAAGAACACTGAAGCTTTCTTT
CDR3 protein: CASSWDRKNTEAFF
clone size: NA
V gene: TRBV6-6
J gene: TRBJ1-1
D gene: TRBD1

CDR3 DNA: TGTGCCAGCAGTCTTTCAAGGGATACGCAGTATTTT
CDR3 protein: CASSLSRDTQYF
clone size: NA
V gene: TRBV6-1
J gene: TRBJ2-3
D gene: NA

CDR3 DNA: TGCGCCAGCAGCCAAGCGAATCTAGCAACTAATGAAAAACTGTTTTTT
CDR3 protein: CASSQANLATNEKLFF
clone size: NA
V gene: TRBV4-1
J gene: TRBJ1-4
D gene: NA

CDR3 DNA: TGTGCCAGTAGGTTGGACAGTGGAGTTGCCGGGGCCAACGTCCTGACTTTC
CDR3 protein: CASRLDSGVAGANVLTF
clone size: once
V gene: TRBV19
J gene: TRBJ2-6
D gene: NA

CDR3 DNA: TGTGCTAGCAGCTTAGATGCTAGCGGGAGCTCCCAGTACTTC
CDR3 protein: CASSLDASGSSQYF
clone size: NA
V gene: TRBV7-7
J gene: TRBJ2-5
D gene: TRBD2

CDR3 DNA: TGTGCCAGCAGCTTATCGAGCGGGACCCAGTACTTC
CDR3 protein: CASSLSSGTQYF
clone size: NA
V gene: TRBV11-3
J gene: TRBJ2-5
D gene: NA

CDR3 DNA: TGTGCCAGCAGTGATTTCGAGTCCTATGGCTACACCTTC
CDR3 protein: CASSDFESYGYTF
clone size: NA
V gene: TRBV2
J gene: TRBJ1-2
D gene: NA

CDR3 DNA: TGTGCCAGCAGTTATACAGGGAACTATGGCTACACCTTC
CDR3 protein: CASSYTGNYGYTF
clone size: NA
V gene: TRBV28
J gene: TRBJ1-2
D gene: NA

CDR3 DNA: TGCAGCGTTGAAGTTTCCGAGTACAATGAGCAGTTCTTC
CDR3 protein: CSVEVSEYNEQFF
clone size: NA
V gene: TRBV29-1
J gene: TRBJ2-1
D gene: NA